Reported below is one T cell receptor (beta chain). No antigen is known for it. No qualities accompany the bases; no much larger clone lies one base away. The source of the sample is a study of blood T cell repertoires in COVID-19 (dated by TCRdb to the early 2020s). A note on the overall study: Collaborator samples came from the United States, Italy and Spain and covered acute and convalescent phases of COVID-19. The prospective study material was composed of cDNA or gDNA derived from T cells, B-cell-depleted T cells, or PBMCs. Subjects who had been exposed to COVID-19, were actively infected with it, or had recovered from it provided the deeply sampled blood TCRbeta repertoires that made up the dataset. The repertoires were released in a freely available public database intended as a resource for research on the immune response to SARS-CoV-2. Samples came from the ongoing ImmuneRACE study (first 160 participants) plus 1,254 subjects from 6 global collaborators. A de-identified subject ID, COVID-19 status, age in years and sex were almost always included in the sample metadata. Where available, HLA class I and class II types were obtained from metadata supplied by the sample provider rather than from assay-based typing.

TCRbeta CDR3 regions were amplified from genomic DNA using the immunoSEQ Assay, a bias-controlled multiplex PCR. The authors processed their data as follows. The number of nucleated cells in each sample was estimated by amplification of reference gene primers within the assay. Sequence reads were collapsed and filtered to measure the absolute abundance of every unique TCRbeta CDR3 rearrangement. For each sample, productive Simpson clonality was calculated as the square root of Simpson's diversity index over productive rearrangements. The clones in this table, taken by TCRdb from immuneACCESS, are in-frame only. Not every clone is retained; where verified, under half of the shortfall comes from an unresolved V gene, and the cause of the rest is unknown. V, J and clone size were drawn from that table, and D and trimming were deduced from the DNA. This sample has about 87,000 clones in its table, and about 79% of those were observed once. The leading ten clones occupy 3.5% to 4.5% of the sample.

From cysteine to phenylalanine, the CDR3 is 12 amino acids long. The CDR3 DNA has 36 bases and is translated from base 1. V gives up 4 bases and J gives up 10 bases, and the segment between their germline ends measures 8 bases. Via the germline V gene (reference sequence), CDR1 is LGHDT and CDR2 YNNKEL. Collaborating institutions collected whole blood in K2EDTA tubes following their own protocols. For TCRbeta analysis, collaborator samples were shipped as frozen whole blood, as isolated PBMCs, or as DNA extracted from either sample type. Broad study findings and their caveats: How much clinical and demographic metadata was included differed by source and by participant, and the metadata was provided uncurated.

Sequencing was carried out using peripheral blood. The sequence was collected from a woman between 45 and 60 years old with acute or convalescent COVID-19. The sequence links TRBV3-1 (or the pseudogene TRBV3-2) to TRBJ1-6; perhaps TRBD1 is the D gene, with 5 bases matching. The DNA sequence is as follows: TGTGCCAGCAGCCGAAAGGGGTCACCCCTCCACTTT. The resulting protein is CASSRKGSPLHF.